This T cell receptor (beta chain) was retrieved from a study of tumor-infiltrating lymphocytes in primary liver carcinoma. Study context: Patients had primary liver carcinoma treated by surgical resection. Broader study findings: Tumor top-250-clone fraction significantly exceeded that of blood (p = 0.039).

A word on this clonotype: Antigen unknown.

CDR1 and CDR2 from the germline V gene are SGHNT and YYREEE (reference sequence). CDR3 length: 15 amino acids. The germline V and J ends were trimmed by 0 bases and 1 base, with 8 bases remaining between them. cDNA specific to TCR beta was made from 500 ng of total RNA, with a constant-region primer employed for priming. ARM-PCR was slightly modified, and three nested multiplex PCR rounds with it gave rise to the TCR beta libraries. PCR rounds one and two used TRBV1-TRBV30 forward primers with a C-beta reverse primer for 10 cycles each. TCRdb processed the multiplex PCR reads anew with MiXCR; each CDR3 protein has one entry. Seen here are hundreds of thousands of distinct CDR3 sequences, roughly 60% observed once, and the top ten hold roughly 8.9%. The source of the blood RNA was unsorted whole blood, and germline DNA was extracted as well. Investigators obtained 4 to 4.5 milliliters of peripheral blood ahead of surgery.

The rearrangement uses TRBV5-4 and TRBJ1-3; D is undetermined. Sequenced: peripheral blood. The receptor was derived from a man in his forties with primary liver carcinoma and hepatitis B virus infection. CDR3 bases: TGTGCCAGCAGCTTGGGCAGGAGATCTGGAAACACCATATATTTT. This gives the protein CASSLGRRSGNTIYF.